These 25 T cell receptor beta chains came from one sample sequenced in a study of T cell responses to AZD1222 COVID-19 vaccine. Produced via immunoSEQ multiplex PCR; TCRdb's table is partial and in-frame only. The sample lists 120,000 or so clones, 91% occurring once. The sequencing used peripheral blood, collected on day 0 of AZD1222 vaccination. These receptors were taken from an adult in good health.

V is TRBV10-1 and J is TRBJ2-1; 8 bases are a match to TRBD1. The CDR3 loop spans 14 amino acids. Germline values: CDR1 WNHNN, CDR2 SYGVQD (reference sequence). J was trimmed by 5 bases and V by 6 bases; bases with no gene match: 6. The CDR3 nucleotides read TGCGCCAGCAGCAGGGGGCGGCCGAACAATGAGCAGTTCTTC. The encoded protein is CASSRGRPNNEQFF.

The CDR3 loop reads CASTLGRNQPQHF. The CDR3 DNA reads TGTGCCAGCACCCTCGGGCGTAATCAGCCCCAGCATTTT. The chain carries TRBV12-3 or TRBV12-4 and TRBJ1-5; no reliable D call. Trimming took 7 bases from V and 4 from J, leaving 11 bases between them. This CDR3 comprises 13 residues.

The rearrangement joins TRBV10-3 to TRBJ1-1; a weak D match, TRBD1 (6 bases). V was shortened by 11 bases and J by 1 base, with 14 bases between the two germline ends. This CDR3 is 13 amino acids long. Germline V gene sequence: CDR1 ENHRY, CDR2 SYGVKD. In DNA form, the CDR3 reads TGTGCCTCTTCAGGGGTCGGGAACACTGAAGCTTTCTTT. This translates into CASSGVGNTEAFF.

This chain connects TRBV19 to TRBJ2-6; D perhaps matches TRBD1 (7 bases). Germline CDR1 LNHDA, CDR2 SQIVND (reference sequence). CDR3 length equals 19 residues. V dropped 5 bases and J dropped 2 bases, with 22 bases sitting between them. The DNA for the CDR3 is TGTGCCAGTAGTCGGAGGGGACAGCGCACACGTACTGGGGCCAACGTCCTGACTTTC. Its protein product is CASSRRGQRTRTGANVLTF. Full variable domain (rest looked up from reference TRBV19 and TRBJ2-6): DGGITQSPKYLFRKEGQNVTLSCEQNLNHDAMYWYRQDPGQGLRLIYYSQIVNDFQKGDIAEGYSVSREKKESFPLTVTSAQKNPTAFYLCASSRRGQRTRTGANVLTFGAGSRLTVL.

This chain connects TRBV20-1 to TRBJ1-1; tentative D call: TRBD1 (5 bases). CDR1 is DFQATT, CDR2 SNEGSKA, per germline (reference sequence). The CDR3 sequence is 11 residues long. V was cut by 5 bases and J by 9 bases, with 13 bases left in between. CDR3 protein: CSAGRQNQAFF. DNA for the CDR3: TGCAGTGCTGGTCGACAGAATCAAGCTTTCTTT.

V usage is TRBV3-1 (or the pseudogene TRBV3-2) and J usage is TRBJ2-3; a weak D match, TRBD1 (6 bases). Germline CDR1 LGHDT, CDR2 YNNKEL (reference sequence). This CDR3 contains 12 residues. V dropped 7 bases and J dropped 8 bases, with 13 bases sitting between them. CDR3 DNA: TGTGCCAGCAAGGGAGAACAGGGTACGCAGTATTTT. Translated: CASKGEQGTQYF.

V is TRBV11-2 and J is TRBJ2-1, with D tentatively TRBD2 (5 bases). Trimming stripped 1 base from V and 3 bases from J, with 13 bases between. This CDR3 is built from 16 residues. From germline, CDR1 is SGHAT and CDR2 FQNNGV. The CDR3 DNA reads TGTGCCAGCAGCTTAGCTGTGGGGAGCTACTACAATGAGCAGTTCTTC. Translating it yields CASSLAVGSYYNEQFF. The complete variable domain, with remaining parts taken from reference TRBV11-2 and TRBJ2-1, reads EAGVAQSPRYKIIEKRQSVAFWCNPISGHATLYWYQQILGQGPKLLIQFQNNGVVDDSQLPKDRFSAERLKGVDSTLKIQPAKLEDSAVYLCASSLAVGSYYNEQFFGPGTRLTVL.

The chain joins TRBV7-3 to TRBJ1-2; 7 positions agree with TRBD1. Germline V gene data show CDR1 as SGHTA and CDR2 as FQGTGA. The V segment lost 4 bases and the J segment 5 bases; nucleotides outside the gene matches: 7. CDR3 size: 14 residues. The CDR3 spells CASSSQGWGYGYTF. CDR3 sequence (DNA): TGTGCCAGCAGCTCACAGGGGTGGGGGTATGGCTACACCTTC.

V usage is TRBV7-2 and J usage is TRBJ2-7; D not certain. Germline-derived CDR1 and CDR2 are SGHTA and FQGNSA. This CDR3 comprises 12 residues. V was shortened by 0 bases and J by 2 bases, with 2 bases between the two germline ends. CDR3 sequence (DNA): TGTGCCAGCAGCTTAGCGGCCTACGAGCAGTACTTC. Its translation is CASSLAAYEQYF.

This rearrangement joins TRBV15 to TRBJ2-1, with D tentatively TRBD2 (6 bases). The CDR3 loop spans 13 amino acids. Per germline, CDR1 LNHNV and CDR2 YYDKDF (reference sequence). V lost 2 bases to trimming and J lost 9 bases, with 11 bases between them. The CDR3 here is CATSRSSSAEQFF. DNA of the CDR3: TGTGCCACCAGCAGATCGTCTAGCGCTGAGCAGTTCTTC.

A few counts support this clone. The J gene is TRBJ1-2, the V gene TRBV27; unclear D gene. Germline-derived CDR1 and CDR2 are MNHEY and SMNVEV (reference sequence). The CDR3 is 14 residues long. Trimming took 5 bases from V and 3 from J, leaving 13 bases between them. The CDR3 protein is CASSPQTEYYGYTF. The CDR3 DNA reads TGTGCCAGCAGTCCTCAGACCGAATACTATGGCTACACCTTC.

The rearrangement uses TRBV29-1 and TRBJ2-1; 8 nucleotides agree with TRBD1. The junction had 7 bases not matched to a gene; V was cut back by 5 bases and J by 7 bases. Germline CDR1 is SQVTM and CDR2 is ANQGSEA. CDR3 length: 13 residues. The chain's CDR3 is CSVHGQGANEQFF. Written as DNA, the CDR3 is TGCAGCGTTCATGGGCAGGGGGCGAATGAGCAGTTCTTC.

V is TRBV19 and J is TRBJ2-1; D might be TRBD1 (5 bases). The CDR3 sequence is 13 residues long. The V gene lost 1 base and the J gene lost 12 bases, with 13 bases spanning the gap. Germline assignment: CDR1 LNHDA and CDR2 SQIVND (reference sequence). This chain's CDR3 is CASSIVTARGQFF. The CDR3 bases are TGTGCCAGTAGTATAGTCACAGCAAGGGGGCAGTTCTTC.

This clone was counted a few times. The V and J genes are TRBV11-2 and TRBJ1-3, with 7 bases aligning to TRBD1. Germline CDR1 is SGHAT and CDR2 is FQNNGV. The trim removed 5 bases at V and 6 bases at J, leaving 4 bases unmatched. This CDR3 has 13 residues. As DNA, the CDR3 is TGTGCCAGCAGCCCGACAGGGAAAAACACCATATATTTT. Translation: CASSPTGKNTIYF.

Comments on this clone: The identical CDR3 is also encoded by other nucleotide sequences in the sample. The CDR3 DNA reads TGTGCCAGCTCACCGGGGTTAGGCACTGAAGCTTTCTTT. Its translation: CASSPGLGTEAFF. The V call is TRBV18, the J call TRBJ1-1, with unresolved D. Germline CDR1 reads KGHSH; CDR2 reads LQKENI. The V gene lost 3 bases and the J gene lost 4 bases, with 9 bases spanning the gap. This CDR3 region has 13 residues. The entire variable domain, with the rest obtained from reference TRBV18 and TRBJ1-1, is as follows: NAGVMQNPRHLVRRRGQEARLRCSPMKGHSHVYWYRQLPEEGLKFMVYLQKENIIDESGMPKERFSAEFPKEGPSILRIQQVVRGDSAAYFCASSPGLGTEAFFGQGTRLTVV.

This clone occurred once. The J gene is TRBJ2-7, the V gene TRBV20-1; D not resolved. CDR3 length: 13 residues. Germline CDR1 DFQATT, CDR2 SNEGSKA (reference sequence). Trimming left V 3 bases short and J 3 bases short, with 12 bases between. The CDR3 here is CSASSASNYEQYF. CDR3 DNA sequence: TGCAGTGCTAGTTCGGCTAGTAACTACGAGCAGTACTTC.

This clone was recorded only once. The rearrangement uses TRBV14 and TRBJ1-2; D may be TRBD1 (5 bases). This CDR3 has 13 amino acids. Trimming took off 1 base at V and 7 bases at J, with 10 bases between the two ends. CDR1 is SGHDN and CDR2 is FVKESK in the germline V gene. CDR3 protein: CASSQGGGTGYTF. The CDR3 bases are TGTGCCAGCAGCCAAGGGGGCGGGACTGGCTACACCTTC.

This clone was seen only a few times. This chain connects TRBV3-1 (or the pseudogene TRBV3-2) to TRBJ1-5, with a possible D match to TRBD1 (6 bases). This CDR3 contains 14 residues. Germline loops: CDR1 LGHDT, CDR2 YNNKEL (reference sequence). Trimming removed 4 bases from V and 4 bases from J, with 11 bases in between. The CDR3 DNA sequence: TGTGCCAGCAGCCGGGGACACGGAAATCAGCCCCAGCATTTT. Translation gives CASSRGHGNQPQHF.

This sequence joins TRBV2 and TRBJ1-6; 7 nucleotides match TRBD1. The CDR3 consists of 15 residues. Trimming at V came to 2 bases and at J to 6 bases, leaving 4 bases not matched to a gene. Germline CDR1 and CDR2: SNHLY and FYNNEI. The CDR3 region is CASSERQGANSPLHF. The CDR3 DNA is TGTGCCAGCAGTGAAAGACAGGGAGCTAATTCACCCCTCCACTTT.

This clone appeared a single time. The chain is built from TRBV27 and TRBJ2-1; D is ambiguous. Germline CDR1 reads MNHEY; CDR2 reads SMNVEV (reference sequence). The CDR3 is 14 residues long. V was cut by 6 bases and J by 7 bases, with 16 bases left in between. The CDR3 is CASRQGPPVNEQFF. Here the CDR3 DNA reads TGTGCCAGCAGACAAGGGCCCCCCGTGAATGAGCAGTTCTTC.

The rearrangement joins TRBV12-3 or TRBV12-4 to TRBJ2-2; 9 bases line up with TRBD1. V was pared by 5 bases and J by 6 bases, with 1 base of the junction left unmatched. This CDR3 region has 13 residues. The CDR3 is CASSHRGPGELFF. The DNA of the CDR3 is TGTGCCAGCAGTCACAGGGGGCCCGGGGAGCTGTTTTTT.

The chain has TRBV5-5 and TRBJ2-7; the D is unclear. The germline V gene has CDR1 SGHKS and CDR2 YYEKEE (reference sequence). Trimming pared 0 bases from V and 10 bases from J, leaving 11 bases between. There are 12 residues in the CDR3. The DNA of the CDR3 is TGTGCCAGCAGCTTGGTAGCATATCCCCAGTACTTC. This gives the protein CASSLVAYPQYF. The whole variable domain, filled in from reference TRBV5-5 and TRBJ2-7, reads DAGVTQSPTHLIKTRGQQVTLRCSPISGHKSVSWYQQVLGQGPQFIFQYYEKEERGRGNFPDRFSARQFPNYSSELNVNALLLGDSALYLCASSLVAYPQYFGPGTRLTVT.

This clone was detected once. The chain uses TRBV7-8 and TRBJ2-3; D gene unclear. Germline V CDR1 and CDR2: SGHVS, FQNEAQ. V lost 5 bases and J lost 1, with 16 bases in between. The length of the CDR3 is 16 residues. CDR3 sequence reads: CASSSPIESRTDTQYF. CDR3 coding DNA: TGTGCCAGCAGCAGCCCGATCGAAAGCCGCACAGATACGCAGTATTTT.

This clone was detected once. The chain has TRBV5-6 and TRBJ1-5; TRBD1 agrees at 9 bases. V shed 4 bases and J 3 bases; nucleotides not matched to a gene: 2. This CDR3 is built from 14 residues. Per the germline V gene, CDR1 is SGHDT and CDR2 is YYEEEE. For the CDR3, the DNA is TGTGCCAGCAGCCGGGACAGGGTCAATCAGCCCCAGCATTTT. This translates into CASSRDRVNQPQHF.

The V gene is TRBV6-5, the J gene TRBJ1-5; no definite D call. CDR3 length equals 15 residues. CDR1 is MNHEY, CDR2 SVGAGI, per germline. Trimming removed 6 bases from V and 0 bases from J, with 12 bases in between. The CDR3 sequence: CASSLGLYSNQPQHF. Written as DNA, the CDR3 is TGTGCCAGCAGCCTCGGGCTTTATAGCAATCAGCCCCAGCATTTT.